The clone carrying this TCR beta chain showed up just a few times. Antigen: not known. This specimen belongs to a study of CD8 T cells in ankylosing spondylitis. Regarding the study as a whole: Clones linked to disease were reported to show significant enrichment in matched ankylosing spondylitis synovial fluid.

TCRdb re-analysed the 5' RACE reads in MiXCR, keeping a single row per CDR3 protein. The sample contains a few hundred thousand distinct CDR3 sequences, under 25% of which appear only once. J gave up 4 bases and V 1 base, and 7 bases lay outside the gene matches. The CDR3 sequence is 15 residues long. Germline-derived CDR1 and CDR2 are SGHTA and FQGNSA. The source is a female donor with ankylosing spondylitis or in good health (not recorded which). The sequenced sample was blood, either unsorted or a sorted T cell fraction (not recorded which). The rearrangement uses TRBV7-2 and TRBJ2-7, with 7 bases that match TRBD2. CDR3 nucleotide sequence: TGTGCCAGCAGCTTAGAAGGCGGGAGTGTTTACGAGCAGTACTTC. This sequence encodes CASSLEGGSVYEQYF.